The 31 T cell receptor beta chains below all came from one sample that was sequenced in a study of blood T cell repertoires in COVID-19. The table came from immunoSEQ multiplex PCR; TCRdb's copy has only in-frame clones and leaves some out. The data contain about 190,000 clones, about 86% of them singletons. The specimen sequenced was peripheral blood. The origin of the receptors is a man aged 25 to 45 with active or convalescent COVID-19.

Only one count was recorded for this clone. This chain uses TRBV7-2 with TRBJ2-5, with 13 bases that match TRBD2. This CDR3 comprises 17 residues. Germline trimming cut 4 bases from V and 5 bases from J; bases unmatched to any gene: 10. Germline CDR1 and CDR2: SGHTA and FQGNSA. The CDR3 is CASSSRTSGGLVETQYF. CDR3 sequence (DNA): TGTGCCAGCAGCTCCCGGACTAGCGGGGGCCTGGTGGAGACCCAGTACTTC.

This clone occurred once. The CDR3 protein is CASGGQGRNTQYF. In nucleotides, the CDR3 is TGCGCCAGCGGGGGACAGGGTCGGAATACGCAGTATTTT. The V and J genes are TRBV10-1 and TRBJ2-3, with 9 bases that match TRBD1. The CDR3 loop spans 13 amino acids. Unmatched junction bases numbered 7, after V lost 8 bases and J lost 7 bases. Per germline, CDR1 WNHNN and CDR2 SYGVQD (reference sequence).

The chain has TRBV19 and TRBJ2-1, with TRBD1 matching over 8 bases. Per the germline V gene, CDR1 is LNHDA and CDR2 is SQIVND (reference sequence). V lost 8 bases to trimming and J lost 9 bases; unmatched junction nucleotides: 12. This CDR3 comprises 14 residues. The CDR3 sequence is CASGGQGIDIEQFF. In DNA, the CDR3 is TGTGCCAGTGGCGGACAGGGAATTGACATTGAGCAGTTCTTC.

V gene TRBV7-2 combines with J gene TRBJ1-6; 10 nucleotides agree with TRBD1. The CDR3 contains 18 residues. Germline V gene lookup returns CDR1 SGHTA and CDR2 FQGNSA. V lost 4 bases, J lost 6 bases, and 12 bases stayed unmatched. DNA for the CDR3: TGTGCCAGCAGCTCACTTAGACAGGGGGCGCGGGGTAATTCACCCCTCCACTTT. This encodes CASSSLRQGARGNSPLHF.

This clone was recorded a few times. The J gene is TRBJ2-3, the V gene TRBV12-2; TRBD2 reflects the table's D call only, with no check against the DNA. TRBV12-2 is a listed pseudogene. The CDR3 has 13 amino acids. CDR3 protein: CASRSGGKDTQYF. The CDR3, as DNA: TGTGCAAGTCGCAGCGGGGGGAAAGATACGCAGTATTTT.

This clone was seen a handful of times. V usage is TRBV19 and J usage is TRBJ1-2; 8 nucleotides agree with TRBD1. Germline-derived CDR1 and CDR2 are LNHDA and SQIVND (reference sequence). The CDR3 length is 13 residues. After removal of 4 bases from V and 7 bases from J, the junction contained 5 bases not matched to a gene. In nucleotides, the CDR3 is TGTGCCAGTAGTACCTCGACAGGGGTTGGCTACACCTTC. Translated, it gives CASSTSTGVGYTF.

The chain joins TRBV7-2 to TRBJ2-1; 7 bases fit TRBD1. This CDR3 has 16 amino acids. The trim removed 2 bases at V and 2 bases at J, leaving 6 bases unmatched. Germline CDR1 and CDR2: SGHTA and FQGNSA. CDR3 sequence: CASSLNRGLTYNEQFF. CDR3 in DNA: TGTGCCAGCAGCTTAAACAGGGGATTAACCTACAATGAGCAGTTCTTC.

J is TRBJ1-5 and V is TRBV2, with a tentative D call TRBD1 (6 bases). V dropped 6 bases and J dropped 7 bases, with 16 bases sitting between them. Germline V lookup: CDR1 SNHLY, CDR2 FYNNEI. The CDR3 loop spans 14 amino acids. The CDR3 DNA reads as TGTGCCAGCAGCCGGGAGGCCCAGGGGCAGCCCCAGCATTTT. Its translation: CASSREAQGQPQHF.

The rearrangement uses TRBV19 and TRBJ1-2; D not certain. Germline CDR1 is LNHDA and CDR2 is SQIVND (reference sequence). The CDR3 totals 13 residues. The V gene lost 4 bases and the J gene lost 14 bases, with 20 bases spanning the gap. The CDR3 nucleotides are TGTGCCAGTAGTAAAATGACTGACGGAGTAGGTACCTTC. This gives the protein CASSKMTDGVGTF.

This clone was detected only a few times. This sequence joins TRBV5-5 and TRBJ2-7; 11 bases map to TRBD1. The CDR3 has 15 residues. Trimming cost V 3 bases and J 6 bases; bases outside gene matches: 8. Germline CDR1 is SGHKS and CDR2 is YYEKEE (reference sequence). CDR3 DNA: TGTGCCAGCAGCTCATCCGGGACAGGGGGTGGCGAGCAGTACGTC. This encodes CASSSSGTGGGEQYV.

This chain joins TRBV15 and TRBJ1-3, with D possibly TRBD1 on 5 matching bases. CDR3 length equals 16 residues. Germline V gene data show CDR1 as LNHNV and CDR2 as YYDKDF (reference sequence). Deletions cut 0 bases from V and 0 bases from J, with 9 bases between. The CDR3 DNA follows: TGTGCCACCAGCAGAGAGTCAGGACACTCTGGAAACACCATATATTTT. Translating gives CATSRESGHSGNTIYF.

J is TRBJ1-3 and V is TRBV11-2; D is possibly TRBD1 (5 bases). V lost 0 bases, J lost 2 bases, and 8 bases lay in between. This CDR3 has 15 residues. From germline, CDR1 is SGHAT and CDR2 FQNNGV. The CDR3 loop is CASSLDQGTGNTIYF. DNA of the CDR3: TGTGCCAGCAGCTTAGATCAGGGAACTGGAAACACCATATATTTT.

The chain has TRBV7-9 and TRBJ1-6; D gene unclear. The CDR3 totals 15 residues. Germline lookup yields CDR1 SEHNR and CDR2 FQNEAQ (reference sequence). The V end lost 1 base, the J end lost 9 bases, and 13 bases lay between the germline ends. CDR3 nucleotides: TGTGCCAGCAGCTTAGAAACGGGTTCAATTTCACCCCTCCACTTT. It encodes CASSLETGSISPLHF.

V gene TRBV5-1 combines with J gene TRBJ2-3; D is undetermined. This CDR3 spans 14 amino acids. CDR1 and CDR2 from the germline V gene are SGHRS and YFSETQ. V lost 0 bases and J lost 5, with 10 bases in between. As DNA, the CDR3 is TGCGCCAGCAGCTTGGCACAATCAGGAGATACGCAGTATTTT. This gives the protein CASSLAQSGDTQYF.

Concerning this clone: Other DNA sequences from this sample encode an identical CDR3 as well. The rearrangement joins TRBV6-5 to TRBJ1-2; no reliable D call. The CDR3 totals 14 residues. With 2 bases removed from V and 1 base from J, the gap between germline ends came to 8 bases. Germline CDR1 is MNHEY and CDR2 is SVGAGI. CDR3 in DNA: TGTGCCAGCAGTTACGGGCAGGATAACTATGGCTACACCTTC. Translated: CASSYGQDNYGYTF.

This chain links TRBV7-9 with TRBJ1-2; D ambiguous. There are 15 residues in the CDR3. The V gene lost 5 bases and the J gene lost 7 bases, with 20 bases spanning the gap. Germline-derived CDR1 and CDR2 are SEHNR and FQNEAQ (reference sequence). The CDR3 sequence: CASSAPGTGFGGYTF. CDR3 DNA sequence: TGTGCCAGCAGCGCTCCAGGTACTGGCTTCGGTGGCTACACCTTC. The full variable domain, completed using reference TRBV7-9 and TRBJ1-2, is DTGVSQNPRHKITKRGQNVTFRCDPISEHNRLYWYRQTLGQGPEFLTYFQNEAQLEKSRLLSDRFSAERPKGSFSTLEIQRTEQGDSAMYLCASSAPGTGFGGYTFGSGTRLTVV.

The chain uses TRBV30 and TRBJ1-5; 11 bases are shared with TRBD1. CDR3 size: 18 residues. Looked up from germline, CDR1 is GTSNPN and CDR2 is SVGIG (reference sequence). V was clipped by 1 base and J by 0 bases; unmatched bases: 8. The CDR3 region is CAWSARTGGLYSNQPQHF. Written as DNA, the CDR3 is TGTGCCTGGAGTGCAAGGACAGGGGGCCTTTATAGCAATCAGCCCCAGCATTTT.

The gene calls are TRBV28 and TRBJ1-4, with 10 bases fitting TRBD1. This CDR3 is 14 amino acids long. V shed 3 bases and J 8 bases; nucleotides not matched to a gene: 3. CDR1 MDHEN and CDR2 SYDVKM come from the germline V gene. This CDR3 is CASSLGTGVEKLFF. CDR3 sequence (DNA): TGTGCCAGCAGTTTGGGGACAGGGGTCGAAAAACTGTTTTTT.

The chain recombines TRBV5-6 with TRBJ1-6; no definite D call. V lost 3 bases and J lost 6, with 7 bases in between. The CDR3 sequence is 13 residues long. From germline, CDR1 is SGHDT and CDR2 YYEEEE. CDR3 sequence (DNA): TGTGCCAGCAGCTCCGGAGGTAATTCACCCCTCCACTTT. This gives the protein CASSSGGNSPLHF.

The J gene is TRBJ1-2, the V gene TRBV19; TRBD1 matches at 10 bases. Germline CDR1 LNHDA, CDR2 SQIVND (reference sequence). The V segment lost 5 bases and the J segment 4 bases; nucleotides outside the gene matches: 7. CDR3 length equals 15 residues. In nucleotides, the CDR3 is TGTGCCAGTAGTGCTGCGACAGGGGGCTCCTATGGCTACACCTTC. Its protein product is CASSAATGGSYGYTF.

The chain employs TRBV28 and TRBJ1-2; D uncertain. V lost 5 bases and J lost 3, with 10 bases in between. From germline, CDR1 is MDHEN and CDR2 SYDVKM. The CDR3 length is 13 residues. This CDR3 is CASSIGIHYGYTF. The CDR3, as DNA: TGTGCCAGCAGTATCGGGATTCACTATGGCTACACCTTC.

CDR3 protein: CASSSHRPTTSGQPQHF. As DNA, the CDR3 is TGTGCCAGTTCTTCCCATAGGCCTACTACAAGCGGTCAGCCCCAGCATTTT. The rearrangement uses TRBV19 and TRBJ1-5, with D uncertain. CDR3 length equals 17 residues. V lost 8 bases to trimming and J lost 6 bases, with 26 bases between them. Germline assignment: CDR1 LNHDA and CDR2 SQIVND (reference sequence).

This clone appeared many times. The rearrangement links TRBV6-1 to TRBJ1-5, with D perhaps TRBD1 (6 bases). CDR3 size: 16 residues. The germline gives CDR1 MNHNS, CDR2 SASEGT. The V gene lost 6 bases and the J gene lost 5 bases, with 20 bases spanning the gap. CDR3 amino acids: CASSEMIAAGDQPQHF. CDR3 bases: TGTGCCAGCAGCGAAATGATTGCGGCAGGGGATCAGCCCCAGCATTTT.

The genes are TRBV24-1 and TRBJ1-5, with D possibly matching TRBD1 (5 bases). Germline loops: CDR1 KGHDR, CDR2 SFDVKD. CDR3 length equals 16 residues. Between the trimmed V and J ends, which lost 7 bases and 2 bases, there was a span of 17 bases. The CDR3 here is CATRCWEGRGNQPQHF. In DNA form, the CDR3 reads TGTGCCACCAGGTGTTGGGAGGGGCGGGGCAATCAGCCCCAGCATTTT.

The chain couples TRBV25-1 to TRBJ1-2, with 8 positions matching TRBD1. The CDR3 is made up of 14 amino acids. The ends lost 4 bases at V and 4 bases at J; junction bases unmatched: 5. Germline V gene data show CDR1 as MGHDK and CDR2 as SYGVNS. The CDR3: CASSVQGGLYGYTF. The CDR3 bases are TGTGCCAGCAGTGTACAGGGGGGCCTCTATGGCTACACCTTC.

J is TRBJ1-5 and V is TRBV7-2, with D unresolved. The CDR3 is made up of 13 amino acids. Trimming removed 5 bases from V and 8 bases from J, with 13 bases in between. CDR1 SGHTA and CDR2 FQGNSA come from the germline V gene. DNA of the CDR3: TGTGCCAGCAGCCCTCTTTCTATGGAGCCCCAGCATTTT. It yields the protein CASSPLSMEPQHF.

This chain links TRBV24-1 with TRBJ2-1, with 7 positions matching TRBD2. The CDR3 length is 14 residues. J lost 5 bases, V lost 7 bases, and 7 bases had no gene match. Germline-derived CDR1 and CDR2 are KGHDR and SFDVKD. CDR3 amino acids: CATRGGIADNEQFF. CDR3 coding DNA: TGTGCCACCAGGGGGGGGATAGCGGACAATGAGCAGTTCTTC.

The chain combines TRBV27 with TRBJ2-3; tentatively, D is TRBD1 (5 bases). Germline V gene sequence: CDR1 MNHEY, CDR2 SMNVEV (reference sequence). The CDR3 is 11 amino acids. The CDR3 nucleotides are TGTGGGCAGGGCTCCCCAGATACGCAGTATTTT. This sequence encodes CGQGSPDTQYF.

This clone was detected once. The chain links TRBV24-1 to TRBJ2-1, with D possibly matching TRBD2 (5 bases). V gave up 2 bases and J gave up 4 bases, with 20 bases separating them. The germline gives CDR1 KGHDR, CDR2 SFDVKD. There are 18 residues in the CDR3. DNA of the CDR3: TGTGCCACCAGTGATTCCGTAGTTGGACTCACCGGGTACAATGAGCAGTTCTTC. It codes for CATSDSVVGLTGYNEQFF.

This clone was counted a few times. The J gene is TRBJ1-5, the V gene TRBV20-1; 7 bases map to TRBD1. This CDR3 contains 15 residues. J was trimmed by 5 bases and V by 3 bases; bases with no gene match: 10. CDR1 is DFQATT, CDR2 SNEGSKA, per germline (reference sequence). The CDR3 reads CSASYRGRSDQPQHF. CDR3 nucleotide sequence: TGCAGTGCTAGTTACAGGGGAAGGTCGGATCAGCCCCAGCATTTT.

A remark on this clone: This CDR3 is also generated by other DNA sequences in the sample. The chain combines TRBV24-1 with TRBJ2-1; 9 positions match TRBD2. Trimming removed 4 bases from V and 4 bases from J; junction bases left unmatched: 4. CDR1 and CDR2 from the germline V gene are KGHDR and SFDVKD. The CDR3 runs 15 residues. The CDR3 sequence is CATSDGTSLYNEQFF. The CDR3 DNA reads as TGTGCCACCAGTGACGGGACTAGCCTTTACAATGAGCAGTTCTTC.